One and the same sample provided the 15 T cell receptor beta chains below, sequenced in a study of control samples from healthy donors and cancer patients. Clones were read by immunoSEQ multiplex PCR, and TCRdb kept only the in-frame ones, dropping some. The repertoire holds approximately 100,000 clones, with around 88% as singletons. The material sequenced was blood. The receptors here all came from a man aged 25 to 45 in good health.

The chain couples TRBV2 to TRBJ2-1, with D unresolved. CDR1 is SNHLY, CDR2 FYNNEI, per germline. The V and J ends lost 5 bases and 4 bases respectively, with 6 bases between them. The CDR3 covers 12 residues. CDR3 DNA sequence: TGTGCCAGCAGTAAGGGTTACAATGAGCAGTTCTTC. Its protein product is CASSKGYNEQFF.

The chain uses TRBV28 and TRBJ2-4; 11 bases are a match to TRBD2. Trimming at V came to 7 bases and at J to 5 bases, leaving 10 bases not matched to a gene. This CDR3 has 16 amino acids. The germline gives CDR1 MDHEN, CDR2 SYDVKM. CDR3 DNA sequence: TGTGCCAGCACCAATAGCGGGAGGGGCCAGGAAAACATTCAGTACTTC. It translates to CASTNSGRGQENIQYF.

This clone was detected a few times. The rearrangement links TRBV5-6 to TRBJ2-1, with D unresolved. This CDR3 contains 14 residues. Trimming removed 0 bases from V and 8 bases from J, with 12 bases in between. Per germline, CDR1 SGHDT and CDR2 YYEEEE. CDR3 region: CASSLAGPLHEQFF. The CDR3 nucleotides read TGTGCCAGCAGCTTGGCGGGCCCCTTACATGAGCAGTTCTTC.

There are a few counts of this clone. The V and J genes are TRBV27 and TRBJ1-5; D not resolved. V lost 9 bases, J lost 8 bases, and 5 bases lay in between. This CDR3 comprises 9 residues. Germline values: CDR1 MNHEY, CDR2 SMNVEV (reference sequence). The chain's CDR3 is CARNKPQHF. CDR3 nucleotide sequence: TGTGCCAGGAACAAGCCCCAGCATTTT.

The chain couples TRBV27 to TRBJ2-7; 7 nucleotides match TRBD1. Germline V lookup: CDR1 MNHEY, CDR2 SMNVEV (reference sequence). The CDR3 loop spans 14 amino acids. The ends lost 8 bases at V and 2 bases at J; junction bases unmatched: 9. In nucleotides, the CDR3 is TGTGCCAGCTTCGACAGGGTGTGGCCCTACGAGCAGTACTTC. Amino acid sequence: CASFDRVWPYEQYF.

The V and J genes are TRBV6-1 and TRBJ1-1; maybe TRBD1 (6 bases). CDR3 length: 16 residues. Trimming shortened V by 2 bases and J by 1 base, and 14 bases separated the two germline ends. CDR1 is MNHNS, CDR2 SASEGT, per germline. CDR3: CASSERVGRGNTEAFF. CDR3 in DNA: TGTGCCAGCAGTGAAAGAGTGGGCAGGGGGAACACTGAAGCTTTCTTT.

CDR3 coding DNA: TGCGCCAGCAGCGCCCGACAGAGCGGAGATGAAAAACTGTTTTTT. The encoded protein is CASSARQSGDEKLFF. This chain connects TRBV5-1 to TRBJ1-4, with D maybe TRBD1 (5 bases). The CDR3 runs to 15 residues. The germline V and J ends were trimmed by 4 bases and 6 bases, with 16 bases remaining between them. From germline, CDR1 is SGHRS and CDR2 YFSETQ.

The rearrangement joins TRBV25-1 to TRBJ1-4; 7 nucleotides agree with TRBD1. The V gene's germline CDR1 is MGHDK and CDR2 SYGVNS. CDR3 length: 13 residues. V gave up 8 bases and J gave up 4 bases; unmatched junction bases: 4. CDR3 DNA: TGTGCCAGCGAGGACAGGAGTAATGAAAAACTGTTTTTT. Translated: CASEDRSNEKLFF.

This clone was observed a few times. V gene TRBV28 combines with J gene TRBJ2-3; 10 nucleotides agree with TRBD2. Germline V gene lookup returns CDR1 MDHEN and CDR2 SYDVKM. The V and J ends lost 4 bases and 4 bases, in that order; junction bases with no gene match: 11. The CDR3 has 17 amino acids. The CDR3 DNA is TGTGCCAGCAGTTCGAGAGAGAGCGGGAGGGAGGCAGATACGCAGTATTTT. Translated, it gives CASSSRESGREADTQYF.

The chain carries TRBV6-2 or TRBV6-3 and TRBJ2-7, with D unresolved. Germline V gene data show CDR1 as MNHEY and CDR2 as SVGEGT. The CDR3 spans 11 residues. The V and J ends lost 5 bases and 10 bases respectively, with 12 bases between them. Here the CDR3 reads CASSPRSEQYF. The CDR3 DNA sequence: TGTGCCAGCAGTCCCAGATCCGAACAGTACTTC.

This chain connects TRBV6-5 to TRBJ2-5, with D perhaps matching TRBD1 (6 bases). CDR3 length: 12 amino acids. Germline assignment: CDR1 MNHEY and CDR2 SVGAGI. Deletions cut 6 bases from V and 9 bases from J, with 14 bases between. The CDR3 sequence: CASSQGPRAQYF. CDR3 nucleotides: TGTGCCAGCAGCCAGGGGCCCAGGGCCCAGTACTTC.

The CDR3 protein is CASSSGQAGSPLHF. As DNA, the CDR3 is TGTGCCAGCAGTTCGGGACAGGCGGGTTCACCCCTCCACTTT. The rearrangement uses TRBV2 and TRBJ1-6, with TRBD1 matching over 8 bases. The CDR3 contains 14 residues. From germline, CDR1 is SNHLY and CDR2 FYNNEI. After removal of 5 bases from V and 9 bases from J, the junction contained 6 bases not matched to a gene.

V gene TRBV5-1 combines with J gene TRBJ2-7, with D possibly matching TRBD1 (6 bases). CDR3 length equals 13 residues. V dropped 4 bases and J dropped 1 base, with 9 bases sitting between them. The germline V gene has CDR1 SGHRS and CDR2 YFSETQ. Here the CDR3 reads CASSGQGSYEQYF. CDR3 nucleotides: TGCGCCAGCAGCGGTCAGGGGTCCTACGAGCAGTACTTC.

The chain links TRBV7-3 to TRBJ2-3; a possible D gene is TRBD2 (6 bases). This CDR3 comprises 16 residues. V lost 3 bases and J 1 base, leaving 14 bases between the germline ends. The germline gives CDR1 SGHTA, CDR2 FQGTGA. CDR3 coding DNA: TGTGCCAGCAGCTTCTTCCTCGCGGGACGCACAGATACGCAGTATTTT. Encoded protein: CASSFFLAGRTDTQYF.

V and J are TRBV2 and TRBJ2-2, with D maybe TRBD2 (5 bases). V shed 6 bases and J shed 6 bases, with 14 bases lying between them. Looked up from germline, CDR1 is SNHLY and CDR2 is FYNNEI. The CDR3 loop spans 14 amino acids. CDR3 DNA sequence: TGTGCCAGCAGCACGGGGATGGATTCCGGGGAGCTGTTTTTT. It codes for CASSTGMDSGELFF.